The present T cell receptor (beta chain) was sequenced within a study of T cell responses to AZD1222 COVID-19 vaccine (dated by TCRdb to the early 2020s). About the investigation overall: AZD1222 recipients given second doses at about 4 weeks or at about 12 weeks were pooled, since spike-specific TCR depth and breadth were not found to differ between the two schedules. A total of about 230 trial participants underwent TCR sequencing, of whom 207 received two doses of AZD1222 and about 25 received two doses of the MenACWY control vaccine. Trial participants were enrolled into age subgroups of 18-55, 56-69 and 70-plus years, which contained roughly 140, 27 and 60 TCR-sequenced participants, respectively.

Including the terminal cysteine and phenylalanine, the CDR3 comprises 14 residues. Just the 42-base CDR3 DNA is kept, in frame starting at base 1. For CDR1 and CDR2, the germline V gene lists SGDLS and YYNGEE. V is cut by 3 bases and J by 0 bases, and the space between the germline ends is 9 bases. Overall study outcomes, separate from this receptor: The vaccine-associated CD4 TCRs covered the entire spike protein, and the dominant responses fell in regions 160-218 and 743-854. Participants were mostly white British, with more females than males. The authors suggested clonal diversity may have been underestimated. Conclusions about previously exposed vaccinees are limited, since just six or seven AZD1222 recipients were seropositive for SARS-CoV-2 at baseline. In the small 56-69-year group, the increase in depth fell short of significance, most likely because of low power. Reportedly, almost half of the unique spike-specific TCRs recognized epitopes lying outside the regions that are mutated in the B.1.351 and B.1.1.7 variants. Spike-specific TCR breadth and depth rose significantly after two AZD1222 doses compared with day 0 and with MenACWY recipients. Because no day 14 peak-response samples were available, repertoires were characterized only after the peak T cell response.

A remark on this clone: Its antigen target is currently unknown. No much larger clonotype is one base removed from it; base qualities were not supplied.

The CDR3 regions of human TCRbeta chains were analyzed by immunosequencing. From the authors' description of their analysis: TCRs in the repertoires were compared against a reference library of SARS-CoV-2-specific TCRs that had been generated with the MIRA antigen-specificity platform. Breadth was defined as the fraction of unique TCRs that were SARS-CoV-2-associated. Depth was defined as the fraction of total T cells that were SARS-CoV-2-associated. Using the MIRA data, every spike-specific TCR was mapped to the spike region that the TCR reacted to and assigned to either a CD4 or a CD8 class. Log10-transformed breadth and depth values were compared by one-way ANOVA with Sidak's multiple comparisons tests. What TCRdb holds here is the immuneACCESS table cut down to in-frame rearrangements. Part of the clones is not present; checked against another copy, under half of the missing clones reflect an unresolved V gene, and the others are unexplained. That table gives V, J and clone size, and the DNA gave D and trimming. A total of some 120,000 clones appear in this sample, roughly 90% of them only once. About 1.1% of the sample goes to the ten largest clones.

Per the publication, the time point label means: baseline before first vaccination. Vaccinee samples came from UK trials COV001 and COV002, including a single-blind randomized controlled phase 2/3 trial of AZD1222 (ChAdOx1 nCoV-19) in healthy adults. For TCRbeta chain sequencing, PBMC samples were collected from trial participants at day 0 and at day 28 after the second dose. This sequence was found in an adult in good health. The sample consisted of peripheral blood, taken on day 0 of AZD1222 vaccination. Recombination joined TRBV9 with TRBJ1-1; the D segment could be TRBD1, given 5 matching bases. CDR3 loop: CASSAAGMNTEAFF. The nucleotide sequence is given as TGTGCCAGCAGCGCAGCAGGGATGAACACTGAAGCTTTCTTT.